The 4 T cell receptor beta chains in this list originate from one sample, sequenced in a study of T cell changes during pregnancy in multiple sclerosis. Method: immunoSEQ multiplex PCR; TCRdb's copy keeps in-frame clones and lacks some. Counted here are roughly 40,000 clones, 80% to 95% occurring once; the ten biggest clones make up under 15%. Sequenced here: CD8+ T cells from peripheral blood mononuclear cells, sampled in the first trimester of pregnancy. These receptors all stem from a female donor with multiple sclerosis, enrolled in a pregnancy study.

The chain is built from TRBV4-1 and TRBJ1-2, with D unresolved. V lost 11 bases to trimming and J lost 1 base, with 8 bases between them. Germline assignment: CDR1 MGHRA and CDR2 YSYEKL. This CDR3 is built from 11 residues. CDR3 bases: TGCGCCGGCGGGGATAACTATGGCTACACCTTC. Its translation: CAGGDNYGYTF.

V usage is TRBV14 and J usage is TRBJ2-5; D might be TRBD2 (6 bases). CDR1 SGHDN and CDR2 FVKESK come from the germline V gene. The CDR3 runs 15 residues. Between the trimmed V and J ends, which lost 3 bases and 3 bases, there was a span of 14 bases. This CDR3 is CASSHRLVLKETQYF. In DNA form, the CDR3 reads TGTGCCAGCAGCCACCGACTAGTCCTAAAAGAGACCCAGTACTTC.

The V and J genes are TRBV7-3 and TRBJ2-1; 7 positions agree with TRBD2. This CDR3 region has 16 residues. The V gene end was trimmed by 3 bases and the J gene end by 0 bases; junction bases not matched to a gene: 5. Per germline, CDR1 SGHTA and CDR2 FQGTGA. The CDR3 sequence: CASSLSGVLSYNEQFF. CDR3 bases: TGTGCCAGCAGCTTGAGCGGGGTTCTCTCCTACAATGAGCAGTTCTTC.

This chain uses TRBV2 with TRBJ1-1; 7 bases match TRBD1. Germline loops: CDR1 SNHLY, CDR2 FYNNEI. V lost 7 bases and J lost 1; bases outside the gene matches: 3. The CDR3 has 13 residues. CDR3 nucleotide sequence: TGTGCCAGCATCCAGGGGGGGAACACTGAAGCTTTCTTT. Translated, it gives CASIQGGNTEAFF.